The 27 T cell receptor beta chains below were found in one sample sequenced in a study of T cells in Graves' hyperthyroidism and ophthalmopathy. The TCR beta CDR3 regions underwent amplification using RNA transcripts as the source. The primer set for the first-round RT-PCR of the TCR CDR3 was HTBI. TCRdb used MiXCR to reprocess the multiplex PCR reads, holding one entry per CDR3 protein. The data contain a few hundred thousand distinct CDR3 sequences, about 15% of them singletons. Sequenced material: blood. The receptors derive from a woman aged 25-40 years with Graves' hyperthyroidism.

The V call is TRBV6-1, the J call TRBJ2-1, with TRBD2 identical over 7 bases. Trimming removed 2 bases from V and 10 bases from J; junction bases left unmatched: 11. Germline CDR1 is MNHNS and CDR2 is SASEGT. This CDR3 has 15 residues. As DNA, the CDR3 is TGTGCCAGCAGTGAACGGCGGGAGATGTTACGGGAGCAGTTCTTC. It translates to CASSERREMLREQFF.

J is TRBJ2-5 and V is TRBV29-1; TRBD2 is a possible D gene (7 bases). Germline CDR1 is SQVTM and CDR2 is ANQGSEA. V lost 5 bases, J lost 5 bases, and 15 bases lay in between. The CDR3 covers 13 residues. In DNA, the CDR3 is TGCAGCGTTTTAGGGGGGGAAGAGGAGACCCAGTACTTC. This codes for CSVLGGEEETQYF.

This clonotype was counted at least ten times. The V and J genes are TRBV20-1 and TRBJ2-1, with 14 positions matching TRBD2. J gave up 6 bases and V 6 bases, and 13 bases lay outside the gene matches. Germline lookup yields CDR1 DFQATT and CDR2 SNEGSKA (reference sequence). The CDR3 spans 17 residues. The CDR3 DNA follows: TGCAGTGCCCAGAAGACTAGCGGGAGGGCCGGGTCCAATGAGCAGTTCTTC. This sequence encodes CSAQKTSGRAGSNEQFF.

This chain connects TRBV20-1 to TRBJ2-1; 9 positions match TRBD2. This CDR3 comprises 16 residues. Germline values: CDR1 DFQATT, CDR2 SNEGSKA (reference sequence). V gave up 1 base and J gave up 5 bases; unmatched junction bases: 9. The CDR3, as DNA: TGCAGTGCTAGAGCCATGGCTAGCGGGATTAACAATGAGCAGTTCTTC. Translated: CSARAMASGINNEQFF.

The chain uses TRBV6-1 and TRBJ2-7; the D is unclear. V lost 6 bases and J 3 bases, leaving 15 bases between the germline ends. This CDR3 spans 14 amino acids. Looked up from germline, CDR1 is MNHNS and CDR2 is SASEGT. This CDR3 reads CASSHGNNDYEQYF. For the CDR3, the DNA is TGTGCCAGCAGCCACGGTAATAACGACTACGAGCAGTACTTC.

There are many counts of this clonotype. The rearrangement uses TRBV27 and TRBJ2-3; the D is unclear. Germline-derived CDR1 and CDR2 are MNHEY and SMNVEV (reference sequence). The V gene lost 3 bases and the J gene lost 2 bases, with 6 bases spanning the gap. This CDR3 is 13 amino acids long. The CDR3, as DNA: TGTGCCAGCAGTTTCGGTACCACAGATACGCAGTATTTT. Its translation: CASSFGTTDTQYF.

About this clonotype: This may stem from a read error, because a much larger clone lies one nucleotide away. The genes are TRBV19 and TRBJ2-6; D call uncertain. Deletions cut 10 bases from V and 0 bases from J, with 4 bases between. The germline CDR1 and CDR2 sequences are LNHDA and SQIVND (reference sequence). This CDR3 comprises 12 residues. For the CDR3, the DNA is TGTGCCACCAACTCTGGGGCCAACGTCCTGACTTTC. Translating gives CATNSGANVLTF.

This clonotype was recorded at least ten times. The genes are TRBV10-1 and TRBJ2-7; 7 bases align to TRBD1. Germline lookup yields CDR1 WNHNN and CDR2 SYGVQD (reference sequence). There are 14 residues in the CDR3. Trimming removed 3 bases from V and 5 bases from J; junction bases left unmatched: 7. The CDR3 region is CASSEGRGNDEQYF. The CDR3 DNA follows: TGCGCCAGCAGTGAAGGCAGGGGGAATGACGAGCAGTACTTC.

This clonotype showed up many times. The CDR3 DNA is TGTGCCAGCAGCCAAGGGGCGCTATATGACTACGAGCAGTACTTC. It yields the protein CASSQGALYDYEQYF. This chain uses TRBV3-1 with TRBJ2-7; no firm D call. The V and J ends lost 1 base and 3 bases respectively, with 13 bases between them. CDR3 length: 15 amino acids. The germline CDR1 and CDR2 sequences are LGHDT and YNNKEL (reference sequence).

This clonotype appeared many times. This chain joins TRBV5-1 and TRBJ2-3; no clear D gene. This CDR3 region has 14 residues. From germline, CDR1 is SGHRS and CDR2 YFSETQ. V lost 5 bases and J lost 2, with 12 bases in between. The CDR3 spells CASRVFGDTDTQYF. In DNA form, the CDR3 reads TGCGCCAGCAGAGTGTTCGGTGACACAGATACGCAGTATTTT.

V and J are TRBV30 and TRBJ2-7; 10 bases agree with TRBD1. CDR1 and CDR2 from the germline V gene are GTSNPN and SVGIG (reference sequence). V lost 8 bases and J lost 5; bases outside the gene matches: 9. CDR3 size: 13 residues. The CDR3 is CALSGDRGHEQYF. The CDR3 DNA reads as TGTGCCCTCTCGGGAGACAGGGGGCACGAGCAGTACTTC.

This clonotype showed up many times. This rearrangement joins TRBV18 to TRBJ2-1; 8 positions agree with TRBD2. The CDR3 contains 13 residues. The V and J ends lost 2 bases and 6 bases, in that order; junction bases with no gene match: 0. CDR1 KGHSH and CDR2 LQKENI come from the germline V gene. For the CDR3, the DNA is TGTGCCAGCTCACCAGGGACTAGCAATGAGCAGTTCTTC. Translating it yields CASSPGTSNEQFF.

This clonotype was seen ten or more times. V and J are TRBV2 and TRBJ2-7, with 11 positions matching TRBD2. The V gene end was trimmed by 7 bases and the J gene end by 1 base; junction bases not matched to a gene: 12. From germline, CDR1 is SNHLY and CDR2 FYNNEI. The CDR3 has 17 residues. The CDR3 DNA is TGTGCCAGCATTTGGGACTCGGGACTAGCGGTTTCCTACGAGCAGTACTTC. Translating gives CASIWDSGLAVSYEQYF.

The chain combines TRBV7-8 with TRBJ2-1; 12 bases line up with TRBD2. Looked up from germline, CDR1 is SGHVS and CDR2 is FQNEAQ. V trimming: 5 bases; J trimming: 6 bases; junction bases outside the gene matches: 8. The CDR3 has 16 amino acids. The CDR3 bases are TGTGCCAGCAGCGACCGGACTAGCGGGGTTCGCAATGAGCAGTTCTTC. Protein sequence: CASSDRTSGVRNEQFF.

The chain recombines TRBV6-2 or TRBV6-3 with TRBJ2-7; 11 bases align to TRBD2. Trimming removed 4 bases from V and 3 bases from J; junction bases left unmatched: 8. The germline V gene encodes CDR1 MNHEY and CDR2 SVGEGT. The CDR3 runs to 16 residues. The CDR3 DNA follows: TGTGCCAGCAGTTTCGTTAGCGGGAGGGCCCTCTACGAGCAGTACTTC. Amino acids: CASSFVSGRALYEQYF.

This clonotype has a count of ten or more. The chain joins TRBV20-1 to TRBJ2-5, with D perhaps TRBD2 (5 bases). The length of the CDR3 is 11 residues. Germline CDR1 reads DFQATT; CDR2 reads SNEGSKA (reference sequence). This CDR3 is CRTTNGETQYF. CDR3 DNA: TGCAGGACTACTAACGGGGAGACCCAGTACTTC.

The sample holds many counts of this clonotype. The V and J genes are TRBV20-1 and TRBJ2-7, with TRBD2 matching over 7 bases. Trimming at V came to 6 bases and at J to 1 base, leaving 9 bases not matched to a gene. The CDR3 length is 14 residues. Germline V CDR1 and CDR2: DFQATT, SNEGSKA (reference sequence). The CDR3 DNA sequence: TGCAGTGCCCGCCCTAGCGGTCGTTCCTACGAGCAGTACTTC. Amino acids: CSARPSGRSYEQYF.

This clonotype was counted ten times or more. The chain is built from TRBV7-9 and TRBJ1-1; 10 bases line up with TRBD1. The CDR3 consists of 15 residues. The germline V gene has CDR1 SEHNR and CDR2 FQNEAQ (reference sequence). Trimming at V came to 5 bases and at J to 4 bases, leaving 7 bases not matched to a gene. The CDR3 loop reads CASSVPGQGSTEAFF. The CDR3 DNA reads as TGTGCCAGCAGCGTACCGGGACAGGGGAGCACTGAAGCTTTCTTT.

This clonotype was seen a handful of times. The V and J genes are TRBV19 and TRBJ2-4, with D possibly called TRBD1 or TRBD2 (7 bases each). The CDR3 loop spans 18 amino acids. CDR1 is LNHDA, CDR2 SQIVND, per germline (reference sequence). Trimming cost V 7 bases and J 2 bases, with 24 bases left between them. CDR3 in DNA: TGTGCCAGTAACGGTCTAACCGAGGGAGGGGGCTCCAAAAACATTCAGTACTTC. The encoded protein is CASNGLTEGGGSKNIQYF.

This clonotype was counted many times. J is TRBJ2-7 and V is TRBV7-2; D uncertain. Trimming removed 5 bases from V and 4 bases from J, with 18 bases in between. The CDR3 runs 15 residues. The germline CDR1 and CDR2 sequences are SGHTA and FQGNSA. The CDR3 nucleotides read TGTGCCAGCAGCCTTCAACTCGGTCCTACATACGAGCAGTACTTC. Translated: CASSLQLGPTYEQYF.

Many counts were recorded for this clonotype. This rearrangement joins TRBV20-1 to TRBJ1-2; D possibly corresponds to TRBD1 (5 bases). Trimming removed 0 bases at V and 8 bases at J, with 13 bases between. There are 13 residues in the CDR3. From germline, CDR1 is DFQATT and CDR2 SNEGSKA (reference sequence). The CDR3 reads CSARDTGDGGYTF. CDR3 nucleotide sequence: TGCAGTGCTAGAGATACAGGAGACGGAGGCTACACCTTC.

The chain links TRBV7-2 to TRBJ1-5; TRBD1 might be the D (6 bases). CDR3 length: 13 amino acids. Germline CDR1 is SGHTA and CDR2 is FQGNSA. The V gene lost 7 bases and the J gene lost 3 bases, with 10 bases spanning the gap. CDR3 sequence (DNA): TGTGCCAGCAAGGGGGGGTACAATCAGCCCCAGCATTTT. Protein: CASKGGYNQPQHF.

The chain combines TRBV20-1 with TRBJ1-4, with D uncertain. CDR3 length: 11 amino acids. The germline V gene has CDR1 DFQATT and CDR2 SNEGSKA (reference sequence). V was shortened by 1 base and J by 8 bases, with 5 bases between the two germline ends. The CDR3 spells CSARAQEKLFF. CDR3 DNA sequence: TGCAGTGCTAGAGCTCAGGAAAAACTGTTTTTT.

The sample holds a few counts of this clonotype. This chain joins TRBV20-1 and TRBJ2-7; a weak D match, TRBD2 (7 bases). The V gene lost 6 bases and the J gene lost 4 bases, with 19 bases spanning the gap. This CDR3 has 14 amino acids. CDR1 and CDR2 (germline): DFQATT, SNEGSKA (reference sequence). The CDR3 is CSASGRGAGYEQYF. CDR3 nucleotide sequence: TGCAGTGCATCCGGTCGGGGGGCCGGTTACGAGCAGTACTTC.

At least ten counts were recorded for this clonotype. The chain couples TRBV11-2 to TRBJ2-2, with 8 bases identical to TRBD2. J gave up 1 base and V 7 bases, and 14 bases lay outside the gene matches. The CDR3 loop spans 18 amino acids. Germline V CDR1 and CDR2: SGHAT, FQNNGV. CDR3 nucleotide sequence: TGTGCCAGCACCACCCTCCCCAGCGGGAGACTGAACACCGGGGAGCTGTTTTTT. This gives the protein CASTTLPSGRLNTGELFF.

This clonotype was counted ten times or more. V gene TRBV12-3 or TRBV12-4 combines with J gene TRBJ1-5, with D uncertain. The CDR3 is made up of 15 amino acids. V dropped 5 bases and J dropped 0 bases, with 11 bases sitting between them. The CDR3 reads CASSPRVFSNQPQHF. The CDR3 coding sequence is TGTGCCAGCAGTCCTAGAGTGTTTAGCAATCAGCCCCAGCATTTT.

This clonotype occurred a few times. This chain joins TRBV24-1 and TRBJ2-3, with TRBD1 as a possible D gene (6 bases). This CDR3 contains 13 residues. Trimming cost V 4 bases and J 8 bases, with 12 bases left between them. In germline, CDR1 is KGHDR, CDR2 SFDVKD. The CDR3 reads CATSDLSGATQYF. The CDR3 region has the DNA TGTGCCACCAGTGACTTGTCAGGGGCTACGCAGTATTTT.